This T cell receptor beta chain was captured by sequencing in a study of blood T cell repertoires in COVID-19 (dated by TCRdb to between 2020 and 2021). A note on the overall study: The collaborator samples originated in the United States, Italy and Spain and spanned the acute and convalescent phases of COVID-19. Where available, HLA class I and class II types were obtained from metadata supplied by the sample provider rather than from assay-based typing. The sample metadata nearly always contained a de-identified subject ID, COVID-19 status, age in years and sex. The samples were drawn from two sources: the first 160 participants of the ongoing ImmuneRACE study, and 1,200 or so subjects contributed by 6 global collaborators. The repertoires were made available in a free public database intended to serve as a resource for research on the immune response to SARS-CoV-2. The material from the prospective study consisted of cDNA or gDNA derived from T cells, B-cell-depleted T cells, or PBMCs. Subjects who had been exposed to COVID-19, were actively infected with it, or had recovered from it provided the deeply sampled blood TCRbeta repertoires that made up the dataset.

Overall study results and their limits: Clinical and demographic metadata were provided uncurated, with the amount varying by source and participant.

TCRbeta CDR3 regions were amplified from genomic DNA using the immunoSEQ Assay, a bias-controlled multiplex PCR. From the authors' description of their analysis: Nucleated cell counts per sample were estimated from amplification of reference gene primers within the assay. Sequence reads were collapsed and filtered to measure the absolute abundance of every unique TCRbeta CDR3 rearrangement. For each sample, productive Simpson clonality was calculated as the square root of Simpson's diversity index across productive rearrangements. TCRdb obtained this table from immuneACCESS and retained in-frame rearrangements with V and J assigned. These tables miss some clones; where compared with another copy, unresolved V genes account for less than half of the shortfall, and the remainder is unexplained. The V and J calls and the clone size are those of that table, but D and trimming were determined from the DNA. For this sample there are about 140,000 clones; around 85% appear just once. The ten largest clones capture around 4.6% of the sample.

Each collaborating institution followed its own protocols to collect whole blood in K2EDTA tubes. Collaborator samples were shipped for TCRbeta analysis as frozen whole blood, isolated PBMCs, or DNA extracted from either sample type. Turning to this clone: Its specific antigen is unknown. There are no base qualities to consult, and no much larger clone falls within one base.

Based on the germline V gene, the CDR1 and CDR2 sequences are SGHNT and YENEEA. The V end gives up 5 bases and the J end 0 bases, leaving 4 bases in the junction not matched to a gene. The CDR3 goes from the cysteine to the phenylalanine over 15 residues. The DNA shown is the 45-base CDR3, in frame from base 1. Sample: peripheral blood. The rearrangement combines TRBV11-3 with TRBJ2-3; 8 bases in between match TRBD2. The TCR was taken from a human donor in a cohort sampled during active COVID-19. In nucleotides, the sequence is TGTGCCAGCAGCCATCGCGGGAGGAGCACAGATACGCAGTATTTT. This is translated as CASSHRGRSTDTQYF.